Below, 14 T cell receptor beta chains from the same sample are listed, as sequenced in a study of Graves' ophthalmopathy and Graves' hyperthyroidism. Amplification from RNA transcripts yielded the TCR beta CDR3 regions. First-round RT-PCR with HTBI primers preceded a second-round multiplex PCR. Via MiXCR, TCRdb re-called the multiplex PCR reads, giving one row per CDR3 protein. The sample lists more than 550,000 distinct CDR3 sequences, 35% to 50% seen once, with 3% to 3.5% in the top ten. Sequencing input: peripheral blood. The receptors were gathered from an adult man with Graves' ophthalmopathy.

As to this clonotype: This is likely a read error, given that the CDR3 carries no conserved phenylalanine or tryptophan at its end. No DNA is shown, since the ends of the CDR3 on it are uncertain; the CDR3 is the one TCRdb lists. The chain joins TRBV20-1 to TRBJ2-5. Inclusive of both ends, the CDR3 amounts to 8 amino acids. Germline V gene sequence: CDR1 DFQATT, CDR2 SNEGSKA (reference sequence). CDR3 in amino acids: CSANPILQ.

Regarding this clonotype: One base away lies a much larger clone, so this may be a sequencing read error. J is TRBJ1-6 and V is TRBV11-2; 8 bases match TRBD1. Germline CDR1 is SGHAT and CDR2 is FQNNGV. This CDR3 spans 16 amino acids. CDR3 loop: CVSSLQGESYNSPLHF. CDR3 DNA: TGTGTCAGCAGCTTACAGGGGGAGTCCTATAATTCACCCCTCCACTTT.

The CDR3 sequence: CASSLEAGRGLFYEQYF. Written as DNA, the CDR3 is TGTGCCAGCAGCTTAGAGGCGGGGCGGGGCCTATTCTACGAGCAGTACTTC. J is TRBJ2-7 and V is TRBV7-8; maybe TRBD2 (6 bases). The ends were cut back, 1 base at V and 3 bases at J, with 19 bases in the middle. The CDR3 is 17 residues long. The germline V gene has CDR1 SGHVS and CDR2 FQNEAQ. Together with reference TRBV7-8 and TRBJ2-7, the CDR3 gives the full variable domain: GAGVSQSPRYKVAKRGQDVALRCDPISGHVSLFWYQQALGQGPEFLTYFQNEAQLDKSGLPSDRFFAERPEGSVSTLKIQRTQQEDSAVYLCASSLEAGRGLFYEQYFGPGTRLTVT.

There are many counts of this clonotype. V usage is TRBV9 and J usage is TRBJ1-3, with 7 bases aligning to TRBD1. The CDR3 covers 17 residues. Unmatched junction bases numbered 7, after V lost 1 base and J lost 0 bases. Germline V gene lookup returns CDR1 SGDLS and CDR2 YYNGEE. The CDR3 sequence: CASSVLPGGDSGNTIYF. The CDR3 region has the DNA TGTGCCAGCAGCGTATTGCCAGGGGGTGACTCTGGAAACACCATATATTTT.

The chain has TRBV20-1 and TRBJ1-2, with D unresolved. The V end was cut by 4 bases, the J end by 0 bases, with 21 bases between. Per germline, CDR1 DFQATT and CDR2 SNEGSKA (reference sequence). This CDR3 contains 17 residues. CDR3 region: CSAKALLKDYSNYGYTF. The CDR3 coding sequence is TGCAGTGCTAAGGCGCTACTTAAGGATTATTCTAACTATGGCTACACCTTC.

This clonotype was detected many times. The V gene is TRBV7-6, the J gene TRBJ1-2; TRBD1 aligns across 7 bases. After removal of 3 bases from V and 8 bases from J, the junction contained 6 bases not matched to a gene. The CDR3 length is 13 residues. Germline-derived CDR1 and CDR2 are SGHVS and FNYEAQ. For the CDR3, the DNA is TGTGCCAGCAGCTTTGGGCCAGGGGGAGGCTACACCTTC. Protein product: CASSFGPGGGYTF.

At least ten counts were recorded for this clonotype. The chain has TRBV7-2 and TRBJ2-7; tentatively, D is TRBD1 (6 bases). The ends were cut back, 2 bases at V and 1 base at J, with 12 bases in the middle. CDR1 SGHTA and CDR2 FQGNSA come from the germline V gene. The CDR3 consists of 15 residues. Here the CDR3 reads CASSLRHQGSYEQYF. The CDR3, as DNA: TGTGCCAGCAGCTTACGGCACCAGGGGTCCTACGAGCAGTACTTC.

This clonotype was detected ten times or more. A single base separates this from a much larger clone, so it may be a read error. J is TRBJ1-2 and V is TRBV9; weak D call: TRBD1 (6 bases). The CDR3 has 11 residues. CDR1 and CDR2 from the germline V gene are SGDLS and YYNGEE. V lost 4 bases and J 8 bases, leaving 9 bases between the germline ends. CDR3 DNA: TGTGCCAGCAGCTCAGGGGAGGGCTACACCTTC. This sequence encodes CASSSGEGYTF.

This clonotype appeared many times. The chain's CDR3 is CSVEIQGRTEAFF. CDR3 sequence (DNA): TGCAGCGTTGAAATACAGGGGAGGACTGAAGCTTTCTTT. The chain carries TRBV29-1 and TRBJ1-1; TRBD1 aligns across 7 bases. This CDR3 spans 13 amino acids. The J segment lost 5 bases and the V segment lost 2 bases, leaving 5 bases of the junction unmatched. CDR1 SQVTM and CDR2 ANQGSEA come from the germline V gene.

The CDR3 nucleotides are TGTGCCAGCTCACCGGACGGGACAGGGGGCACTGAAGCTTTCTTT. Its translation is CASSPDGTGGTEAFF. This chain connects TRBV12-3 or TRBV12-4 to TRBJ1-1, with TRBD1 identical over 11 bases. The CDR3 spans 15 residues. After removal of 8 bases from V and 4 bases from J, the junction contained 9 bases not matched to a gene.

This clonotype was counted many times. This rearrangement joins TRBV7-2 to TRBJ1-5; D remains ambiguous. CDR1 and CDR2 (germline): SGHTA, FQGNSA. CDR3 length equals 15 residues. The V gene lost 1 base and the J gene lost 0 bases, with 7 bases spanning the gap. The DNA of the CDR3 is TGTGCCAGCAGCTTAGGCGGCTTTAGCAATCAGCCCCAGCATTTT. Encoded protein: CASSLGGFSNQPQHF.

The chain combines TRBV25-1 with TRBJ1-5; 9 bases agree with TRBD1. V was pared by 3 bases and J by 4 bases, with 7 bases of the junction left unmatched. From germline, CDR1 is MGHDK and CDR2 SYGVNS. The CDR3 is 16 residues long. This chain's CDR3 is CASSDFRQGGNQPQHF. CDR3 sequence (DNA): TGTGCCAGCAGTGATTTTAGACAGGGGGGTAATCAGCCCCAGCATTTT. Variable domain in full (rest from reference TRBV25-1 and TRBJ1-5): EADIYQTPRYLVIGTGKKITLECSQTMGHDKMYWYQQDPGMELHLIHYSYGVNSTEKGDLSSESTVSRIRTEHFPLTLESARPSHTSQYLCASSDFRQGGNQPQHFGDGTRLSIL.

V gene TRBV7-9 combines with J gene TRBJ2-5; 8 bases fit TRBD1. With 5 bases clipped from V and 5 bases from J, the junction kept 4 bases outside the gene matches. This CDR3 is built from 13 residues. The V gene's germline CDR1 is SEHNR and CDR2 FQNEAQ (reference sequence). The DNA of the CDR3 is TGTGCCAGCAGCAGCCGGGACAGGGAGACCCAGTACTTC. It specifies CASSSRDRETQYF.

The chain couples TRBV2 to TRBJ2-5; perhaps TRBD2 as D (7 bases). The germline gives CDR1 SNHLY, CDR2 FYNNEI. V gave up 3 bases and J gave up 5 bases, with 13 bases separating them. The CDR3 sequence is 14 residues long. The CDR3 spells CASSEPGGLETQYF. CDR3 in DNA: TGTGCCAGCAGTGAGCCGGGGGGCCTGGAGACCCAGTACTTC.